These 27 T cell receptor beta chains share one sample of origin, sequenced in a study of patients and donors after allogeneic stem cell transplantation. TCRdb used MiXCR to reprocess the RT-PCR reads, holding one entry per CDR3 protein. The table shows roughly 180,000 distinct CDR3 sequences, with more than 35% occurring only once. The material sequenced was blood, either unsorted or a sorted T cell fraction (not recorded which). The receptors derive from a human donor who was either an allogeneic HSCT recipient or a stem cell or donor lymphocyte infusion donor (not recorded which). It is not recorded whose cells these are; they may come from a transplant donor.

This clonotype has just a few counts. The rearrangement joins TRBV12-3 or TRBV12-4 to TRBJ1-2, with a weak D call TRBD1 (5 bases). The CDR3 covers 12 residues. The V end lost 3 bases, the J end lost 8 bases, and 10 bases lay between the germline ends. CDR3 nucleotide sequence: TGTGCCAGCAGTTTCAGGGTAGGCGGCTACACCTTC. This encodes CASSFRVGGYTF.

The rearrangement uses TRBV4-3 and TRBJ2-1; the match to TRBD2 covers 9 bases. CDR1 and CDR2 from the germline V gene are LGHNA and YSLEER. The CDR3 is 16 amino acids. V lost 1 base to trimming and J lost 3 bases; unmatched junction nucleotides: 4. Written as DNA, the CDR3 is TGCGCCAGCAGCCAAGGGAGCGGGAGGTACTACAATGAGCAGTTCTTC. It encodes CASSQGSGRYYNEQFF.

J is TRBJ1-2 and V is TRBV6-5, with D tentatively TRBD1 (6 bases). Between the trimmed V and J ends, which lost 6 bases and 4 bases, there was a span of 12 bases. This CDR3 spans 13 amino acids. Germline lookup yields CDR1 MNHEY and CDR2 SVGAGI. In DNA form, the CDR3 reads TGTGCCAGCAGGGGAGGGGGTCCCTATGGCTACACCTTC. Translating gives CASRGGGPYGYTF.

The V call is TRBV6-5, the J call TRBJ1-2; D is uncertain. Germline CDR1 MNHEY, CDR2 SVGAGI. V gave up 2 bases and J gave up 4 bases, with 8 bases separating them. CDR3 length equals 13 residues. CDR3 loop: CASSYVGFYGYTF. The CDR3, as DNA: TGTGCCAGCAGTTACGTGGGGTTCTATGGCTACACCTTC.

This clonotype was found a few times. The V gene is TRBV7-2, the J gene TRBJ1-2; a weak D match, TRBD1 (5 bases). CDR1 is SGHTA, CDR2 FQGNSA, per germline. This CDR3 comprises 15 residues. V gave up 1 base and J gave up 4 bases, with 13 bases separating them. The CDR3 loop is CASSLGLTGGYGYTF. The CDR3, as DNA: TGTGCCAGCAGCTTAGGATTGACGGGGGGCTATGGCTACACCTTC.

This clonotype was seen repeatedly, ten times or more. The rearrangement uses TRBV7-2 and TRBJ1-2; TRBD1 is a possible D gene (6 bases). With 2 bases removed from V and 5 bases from J, the gap between germline ends came to 12 bases. The length of the CDR3 is 14 residues. From germline, CDR1 is SGHTA and CDR2 FQGNSA. CDR3 in DNA: TGTGCCAGCAGCTTACGGACAGCGAGTTATGGCTACACCTTC. The encoded protein is CASSLRTASYGYTF. The variable domain in full, completed from reference TRBV7-2 and TRBJ1-2, reads GAGVSQSPSNKVTEKGKDVELRCDPISGHTALYWYRQSLGQGLEFLIYFQGNSAPDKSGLPSDRFSAERTGGSVSTLTIQRTQQEDSAVYLCASSLRTASYGYTFGSGTRLTVV.

V and J are TRBV13 and TRBJ2-7, with a tentative D call TRBD1 (6 bases). The CDR3 runs 12 residues. Germline assignment: CDR1 PRHDT and CDR2 FYEKMQ (reference sequence). Trimming removed 3 bases from V and 7 bases from J, with 10 bases in between. Written as DNA, the CDR3 is TGTGCCAGCAGCTTGGGGGCCCGGGAGCAGTACTTC. Protein product: CASSLGAREQYF.

This clonotype was recorded a few times. The chain joins TRBV28 to TRBJ1-3; 8 nucleotides align to TRBD1. The V segment lost 1 base and the J segment 4 bases; nucleotides outside the gene matches: 6. This CDR3 comprises 16 residues. CDR1 and CDR2 (germline): MDHEN, SYDVKM. This CDR3 reads CASSLFQGAAGNTIYF. For the CDR3, the DNA is TGTGCCAGCAGTTTATTTCAGGGGGCGGCGGGAAACACCATATATTTT.

This rearrangement joins TRBV28 to TRBJ2-3; D is unclear. The CDR3 sequence is 16 residues long. Germline assignment: CDR1 MDHEN and CDR2 SYDVKM. Trimming removed 0 bases at V and 4 bases at J, with 14 bases between. The DNA of the CDR3 is TGTGCCAGCAGTTTATGGGGCGGATTGGGGTCAGATACGCAGTATTTT. It translates to CASSLWGGLGSDTQYF.

The rearrangement joins TRBV20-1 to TRBJ2-7; D not resolved. The CDR3 sequence is 14 residues long. Germline V gene data show CDR1 as DFQATT and CDR2 as SNEGSKA (reference sequence). Trimming shortened V by 1 base and J by 5 bases, and 15 bases separated the two germline ends. CDR3 nucleotide sequence: TGCAGTGCTAGAGGGAGAAAGGGTGAGCACGAGCAGTACTTC. It encodes CSARGRKGEHEQYF.

V usage is TRBV12-3 or TRBV12-4 and J usage is TRBJ2-1; 11 nucleotides match TRBD2. The CDR3 runs to 15 residues. The V gene end was trimmed by 3 bases and the J gene end by 5 bases; junction bases not matched to a gene: 3. CDR3 amino acids: CASSFLAGGDNEQFF. DNA of the CDR3: TGTGCCAGCAGTTTCCTAGCGGGAGGCGACAATGAGCAGTTCTTC.

The J gene is TRBJ1-1, the V gene TRBV6-6; D call uncertain. CDR1 and CDR2 (germline): MNHNY, SVGAGI (reference sequence). The CDR3 runs 14 residues. Trimming shortened V by 11 bases and J by 1 base, and 17 bases separated the two germline ends. CDR3: CAVTLWTGNTEAFF. In DNA form, the CDR3 reads TGTGCCGTCACGCTTTGGACGGGGAACACTGAAGCTTTCTTT.

In this sample, this clonotype turned up a few times. The rearrangement uses TRBV28 and TRBJ2-5, with 7 nucleotides matching TRBD1. V was clipped by 6 bases and J by 4 bases; unmatched bases: 17. The CDR3 is 17 amino acids. The germline V gene has CDR1 MDHEN and CDR2 SYDVKM. As DNA, the CDR3 is TGTGCCAGCAGCCTGAACCTGGAGACAGGGTGTGTAGAGACCCAGTACTTC. It specifies CASSLNLETGCVETQYF.

This clonotype was detected only once. CDR3 region: CASNTGLGSYNEQFF. CDR3 in DNA: TGTGCCAGCAACACGGGACTCGGGTCCTACAATGAGCAGTTCTTC. The V and J genes are TRBV12-3 or TRBV12-4 and TRBJ2-1; perhaps TRBD2 as D (6 bases). Trimming stripped 7 bases from V and 1 base from J, with 14 bases between. The CDR3 contains 15 residues.

This clonotype was picked up a small number of times. CDR3 sequence: CASSPAPTGTANTEAFF. The CDR3 bases are TGTGCCAGCAGCCCGGCCCCCACCGGGACTGCAAACACTGAAGCTTTCTTT. The J gene is TRBJ1-1, the V gene TRBV5-4; weak D call: TRBD1 (5 bases). V lost 4 bases and J 2 bases, leaving 21 bases between the germline ends. The CDR3 spans 17 residues. CDR1 is SGHNT and CDR2 is YYREEE in the germline V gene (reference sequence).

The chain recombines TRBV12-3 or TRBV12-4 with TRBJ1-3; D gene unclear. Trimming took 6 bases from V and 1 from J, leaving 13 bases between them. There are 15 residues in the CDR3. CDR3 DNA: TGTGCCAGCAGAATAACGCCGGGATCTGGAAACACCATATATTTT. It codes for CASRITPGSGNTIYF.

This clonotype was recorded a few times. This sequence joins TRBV9 and TRBJ2-3; TRBD1 matches 8 bases. Losses at the gene ends were 3 bases for V and 1 base for J; bases not matched to a gene: 4. The germline CDR1 and CDR2 sequences are SGDLS and YYNGEE. The CDR3 length is 15 residues. The CDR3 DNA sequence: TGTGCCAGCAGCGGCGACAGGGGAGGCACAGATACGCAGTATTTT. This codes for CASSGDRGGTDTQYF.

The chain couples TRBV5-6 to TRBJ2-7, with TRBD2 identical over 12 bases. V lost 0 bases and J lost 6; bases outside the gene matches: 1. Germline V gene sequence: CDR1 SGHDT, CDR2 YYEEEE. The CDR3 is 14 amino acids. The DNA for the CDR3 is TGTGCCAGCAGCTTGGGACTAGCGGGAGTCGAGCAGTACTTC. It encodes CASSLGLAGVEQYF.

This chain joins TRBV28 and TRBJ2-1; no definite D call. V lost 6 bases and J lost 0, with 9 bases in between. There are 14 residues in the CDR3. The germline V gene has CDR1 MDHEN and CDR2 SYDVKM. The CDR3 sequence: CASRPVSSYNEQFF. CDR3 sequence (DNA): TGTGCCAGCAGGCCGGTGAGCTCCTACAATGAGCAGTTCTTC.

This clonotype was observed a few times. The rearrangement uses TRBV2 and TRBJ1-3; D uncertain. The CDR3 is made up of 14 amino acids. CDR1 and CDR2 (germline): SNHLY, FYNNEI. V dropped 2 bases and J dropped 0 bases, with 5 bases sitting between them. The CDR3: CASSEQSSGNTIYF. CDR3 bases: TGTGCCAGCAGTGAACAGTCCTCTGGAAACACCATATATTTT.

A few counts support this clonotype. The genes are TRBV20-1 and TRBJ1-1; D unclear. The germline V and J ends were trimmed by 0 bases and 5 bases, with 10 bases remaining between them. CDR1 is DFQATT, CDR2 SNEGSKA, per germline (reference sequence). The CDR3 has 13 residues. CDR3 sequence: CSAREFSATEAFF. CDR3 bases: TGCAGTGCTAGAGAGTTCAGCGCAACTGAAGCTTTCTTT.

The CDR3 nucleotides are TGTGCCAGCAGCTTCGGCTCAGGGGAGCAGTTCTTC. This encodes CASSFGSGEQFF. The chain employs TRBV5-6 and TRBJ2-1; perhaps TRBD1 as D (5 bases). Trimming removed 2 bases at V and 10 bases at J, with 10 bases between. Germline CDR1 is SGHDT and CDR2 is YYEEEE. The CDR3 runs 12 residues.

The chain has TRBV4-3 and TRBJ2-2, with TRBD2 matching over 7 bases. With 1 base clipped from V and 6 bases from J, the junction kept 8 bases outside the gene matches. The CDR3 is 16 amino acids. Germline V CDR1 and CDR2: LGHNA, YSLEER. CDR3 coding DNA: TGCGCCAGCAGCCAAGTGGCGGGAGAACTGGCCGGGGAGCTGTTTTTT. It codes for CASSQVAGELAGELFF.

The rearrangement joins TRBV5-6 to TRBJ1-1; D is unresolved. The CDR3 length is 12 residues. Germline values: CDR1 SGHDT, CDR2 YYEEEE. V was clipped by 1 base and J by 6 bases, with 7 bases between them. CDR3 DNA sequence: TGTGCCAGCAGCTTGTCTCGCGCTGAAGCTTTCTTT. It specifies CASSLSRAEAFF.

This chain uses TRBV18 with TRBJ1-1; tentative D call: TRBD1 (6 bases). The CDR3 extends over 15 amino acids. V was clipped by 3 bases and J by 5 bases, with 16 bases between them. Germline assignment: CDR1 KGHSH and CDR2 LQKENI. The CDR3 reads CASSPVQGSGTEAFF. The CDR3 nucleotides read TGTGCCAGCTCACCCGTCCAGGGGTCGGGGACTGAAGCTTTCTTT.

The chain links TRBV5-8 to TRBJ1-5, with 7 bases aligning to TRBD1. After removal of 4 bases from V and 3 bases from J, the junction contained 4 bases not matched to a gene. Germline CDR1 and CDR2: SGHTS and YDEGEE. There are 14 residues in the CDR3. The CDR3 reads CASSQGQLNQPQHF. CDR3 sequence (DNA): TGTGCCAGCAGCCAGGGACAGCTCAATCAGCCCCAGCATTTT. Full variable domain (remainder filled in from reference TRBV5-8 and TRBJ1-5): EAGVTQSPTHLIKTRGQQATLRCSPISGHTSVYWYQQALGLGLQFLLWYDEGEERNRGNFPPRFSGRQFPNYSSELNVNALELEDSALYLCASSQGQLNQPQHFGDGTRLSIL.

The chain joins TRBV5-1 to TRBJ2-7; 9 nucleotides match TRBD2. This CDR3 is built from 15 residues. V lost 1 base, J lost 9 bases, and 11 bases stayed unmatched. The germline CDR1 and CDR2 sequences are SGHRS and YFSETQ. CDR3 in DNA: TGCGCCAGCAGCTTGCAGCCTAGCGGGAAGATGTGGCAGTACTTC. This encodes CASSLQPSGKMWQYF.